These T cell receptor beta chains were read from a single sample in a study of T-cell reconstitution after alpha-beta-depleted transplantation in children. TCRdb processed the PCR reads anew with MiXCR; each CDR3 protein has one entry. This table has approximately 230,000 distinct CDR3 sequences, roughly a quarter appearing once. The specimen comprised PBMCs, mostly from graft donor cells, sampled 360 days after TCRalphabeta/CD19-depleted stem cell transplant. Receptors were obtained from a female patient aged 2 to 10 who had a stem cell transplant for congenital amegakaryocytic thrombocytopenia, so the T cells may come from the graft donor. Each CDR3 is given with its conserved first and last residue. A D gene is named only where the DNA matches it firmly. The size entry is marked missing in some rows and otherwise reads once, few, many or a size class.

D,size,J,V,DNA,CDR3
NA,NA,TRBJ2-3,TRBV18,TGTGCCAGCTCACCAACCATTAGCACAGATACGCAGTATTTT,CASSPTISTDTQYF
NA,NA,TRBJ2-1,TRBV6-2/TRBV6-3,TGTGCCAGCACCCCCTGGGGCGGGGGCCTTTACAATGAGCAGTTCTTC,CASTPWGGGLYNEQFF
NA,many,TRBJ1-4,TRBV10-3,TGTGCTTCAGGGAAAGCTAATGAAAAACTGTTTTTT,CASGKANEKLFF
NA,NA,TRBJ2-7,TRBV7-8,TGTGCCAGCACCCATGGGGGGCCGGTCGAGCAGTACTTC,CASTHGGPVEQYF
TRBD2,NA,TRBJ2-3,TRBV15,TGTGCCACCAATCCTAGCGGGACTAGCACAGATACGCAGTATTTT,CATNPSGTSTDTQYF
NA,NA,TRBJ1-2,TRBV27,TGTGCCAGCGCAGCAACACCGGGAGAACAATATGGCTACACCTTC,CASAATPGEQYGYTF
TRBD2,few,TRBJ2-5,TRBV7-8,TGTGCCAGCAGCTCATTGCGTCGGGTAGCGGGGTGGCAAGAGACCCAGTACTTC,CASSSLRRVAGWQETQYF
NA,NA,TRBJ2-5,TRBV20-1,TGCAGTGCTAGAGGCGGGCCGACGGGGTTAGAGACCCAGTACTTC,CSARGGPTGLETQYF
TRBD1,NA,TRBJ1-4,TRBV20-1,TGCAGTGCTAGACCAGGGGGCGGAGAAAAACTGTTTTTT,CSARPGGGEKLFF
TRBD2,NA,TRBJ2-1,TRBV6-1,TGTGCCAGCACACTGCGGGACTACCTGGGCAATGAGCAGTTCTTC,CASTLRDYLGNEQFF
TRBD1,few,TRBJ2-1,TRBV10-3,TGTGCCATCAGTGTTAAGGAAGGGACAGGTGTGGATGAGCAGTTCTTC,CAISVKEGTGVDEQFF
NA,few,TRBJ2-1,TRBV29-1,TGCAGCGTTGAGCGTGCACGGTTCTTC,CSVERARFF
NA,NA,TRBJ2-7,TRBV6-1,TGTGCCAGCAGTGAAGCCCCCAGGGCTACCTACGAGCAGTACTTC,CASSEAPRATYEQYF
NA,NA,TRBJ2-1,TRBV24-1,TGTGCCACCAGTGATTTGTCGGCTAGGGAGTACAATGAGCAGTTCTTC,CATSDLSAREYNEQFF
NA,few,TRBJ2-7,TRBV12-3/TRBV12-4,TGTGCCAGCAGTTTCTCACCGGGGGGCCCCTACGAGCAGTACTTC,CASSFSPGGPYEQYF
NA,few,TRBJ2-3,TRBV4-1,TGCGCCAGCAGCCAAGTTGTCCGGTCTGCAGATACGCAGTATTTT,CASSQVVRSADTQYF
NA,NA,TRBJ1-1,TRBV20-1,TGCAGTGCTAGAATACCGAACACTGAAGCTTTCTTT,CSARIPNTEAFF
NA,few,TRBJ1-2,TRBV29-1,TGCAGCGTTGAACCCCGGCCTCTCGGGAGGGGCTACACCTTC,CSVEPRPLGRGYTF
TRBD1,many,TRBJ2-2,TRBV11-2,TGTGCCAGCAGCTTAGCCACTTGGACAGGGGGAACCGGGGAGCTGTTTTTT,CASSLATWTGGTGELFF
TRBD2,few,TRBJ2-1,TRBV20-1,TGCAGTGCACACAGGACTAGCGGATGGGGGGGTGAGCAGTTCTTC,CSAHRTSGWGGEQFF
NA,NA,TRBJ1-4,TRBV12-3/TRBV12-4,TGTGCCAGCACTAGGACAACTAATGAAAAACTGTTTTTT,CASTRTTNEKLFF
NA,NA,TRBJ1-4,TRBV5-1,TGCGCCAGCAAAGAGACGGGAACATCTAATGAAAAACTGTTTTTT,CASKETGTSNEKLFF
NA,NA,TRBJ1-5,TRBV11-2,TGTGCCAGCAGCTTGGCCGGTCAGCCCCAGCATTTT,CASSLAGQPQHF
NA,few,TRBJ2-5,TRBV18,TGTGCCAGCTCACAGTTGGGGGGCGTGTTGAAAGAGACCCAGTACTTC,CASSQLGGVLKETQYF
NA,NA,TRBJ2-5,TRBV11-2,TGTGCCAGCAGCTTAGTTCGCGGCAGCCGCCAAGAGACCCAGTACTTC,CASSLVRGSRQETQYF
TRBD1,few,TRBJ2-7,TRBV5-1,TGCGCCAGCAGCTACGGGACAGGCTTCTACGAGCAGTACTTC,CASSYGTGFYEQYF
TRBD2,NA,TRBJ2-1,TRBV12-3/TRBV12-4,TGTGCCAGCAGCCTCAAGCGGGGGGGCCGGAGGATTGAGCAGTTCTTC,CASSLKRGGRRIEQFF
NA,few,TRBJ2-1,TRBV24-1,TGTGCCACCAGTGATTCCCACACCTTGGCGCAGTTCTTC,CATSDSHTLAQFF
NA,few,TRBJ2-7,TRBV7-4,TGTGCCAGCATAATGGGACACAACTACGAGCAGTACTTC,CASIMGHNYEQYF
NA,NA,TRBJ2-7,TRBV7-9,TGTGCCAGCAGCTCGGGGGTTTTCGACTACGAGCAGTACTTC,CASSSGVFDYEQYF
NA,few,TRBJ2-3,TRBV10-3,TGTGCCGCGCAGAACCAGGAGAGCACAGATACGCAGTATTTT,CAAQNQESTDTQYF
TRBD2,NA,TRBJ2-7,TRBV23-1,TGCGCCAGCAGTCATAGCCTAAGGCGGGAGCTCTCCTACGAGCAGTACTTC,CASSHSLRRELSYEQYF
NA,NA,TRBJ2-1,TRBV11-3,TGTGCCAGCAGACTTGGGGCCTACAATGAGCAGTTCTTC,CASRLGAYNEQFF
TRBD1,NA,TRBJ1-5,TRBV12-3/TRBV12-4,TGTGCCAGCAGCCGTTGGACAGGGGGCCAGCCCCAGCATTTT,CASSRWTGGQPQHF
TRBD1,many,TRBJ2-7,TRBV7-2,TGTGCCAGCACAGAAGACAGGGGGTCTCCCTACGAGCAGTACTTC,CASTEDRGSPYEQYF
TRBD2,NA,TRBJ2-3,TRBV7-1,TGTGCCAGCAGCCCAGCGAGGGGCCTAGCGGGAGGGCCTAAAACGGGTAGAGATACGCAGTATTTT,CASSPARGLAGGPKTGRDTQYF
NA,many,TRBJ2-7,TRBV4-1,TGCGCCAGCAGCCAAGTGGAGGCTCCATCCTACGAGCAGTACTTC,CASSQVEAPSYEQYF
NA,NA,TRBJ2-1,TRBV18,TGTGCCAGCTCATCCAGGCCCCGGGGGCACAATGAGCAGTTCTTC,CASSSRPRGHNEQFF
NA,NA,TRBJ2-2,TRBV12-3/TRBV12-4,TGTGCCAGCAGACGTCAGGGTACCCCCGGGGAGCTGTTTTTT,CASRRQGTPGELFF
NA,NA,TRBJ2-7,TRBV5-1,TGCGCCAGCAGCCCGGAGGTTTCCTACGAGCAGTACTTC,CASSPEVSYEQYF
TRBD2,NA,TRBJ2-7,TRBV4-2,TGTGCCAGCAGCCAAGGGTACAGCGGGAGCTACGAGCAGTACTTC,CASSQGYSGSYEQYF
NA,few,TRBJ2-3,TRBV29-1,TGCAGCGTTGATGGTGTCACAGATACGCAGTATTTT,CSVDGVTDTQYF
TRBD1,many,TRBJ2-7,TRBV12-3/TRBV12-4,TGTGCCAGTTGGGGACAGGGTATTTCCGAGCAGTACTTC,CASWGQGISEQYF
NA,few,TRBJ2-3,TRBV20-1,TGCAGTGCTGCGCTCTTAGCTGGGACAGATACGCAGTATTTT,CSAALLAGTDTQYF
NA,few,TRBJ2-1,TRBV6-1,TGTGCCAGCAGTGATGCTCGAACCGACTACAATGAGCAGTTCTTC,CASSDARTDYNEQFF
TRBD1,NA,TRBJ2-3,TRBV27,TGTGCCAGCAGTTTATCGGGCACGGACAGGGCGGTTGCAGATACGCAGTATTTT,CASSLSGTDRAVADTQYF
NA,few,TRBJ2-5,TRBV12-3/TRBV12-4,TGTGCCAGCACGTACGGGAACTGGAAAGAGACCCAGTACTTC,CASTYGNWKETQYF
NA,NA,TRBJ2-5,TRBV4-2,TGTGCCAGCAGCCAGGGTTTCGCAGAGACCCAGTACTTC,CASSQGFAETQYF
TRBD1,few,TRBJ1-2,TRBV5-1,TGCGCCAGCAGCACACGAACAGGGGACTATGGCTACACCTTC,CASSTRTGDYGYTF
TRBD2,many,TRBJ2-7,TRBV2,TGTGCCAGCAGTGATGGGCTAGCGGTGAGATACGAGCAGTACTTC,CASSDGLAVRYEQYF
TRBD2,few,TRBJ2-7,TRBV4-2,TGTGCCAGCAGCCAGTGGAGCGGACTAGGGCTAGAAGAGCAGTACTTC,CASSQWSGLGLEEQYF
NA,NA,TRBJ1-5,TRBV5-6,TGTGCCAGCAGCTTGTCGGTGTTGGGGCCCCAGCATTTT,CASSLSVLGPQHF
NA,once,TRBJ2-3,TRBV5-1,TGCGCCAGCCGCGATTGGGACGGACCTGCGGATACGCAGTATTTT,CASRDWDGPADTQYF
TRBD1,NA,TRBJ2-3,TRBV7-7,TGTGCCAGCAGCCGTACAGGGGACGACACAGATACGCAGTATTTT,CASSRTGDDTDTQYF
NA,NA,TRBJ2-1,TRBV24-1,TGTGCCACCAGTGATCCCGGTGGGGGCGATGAGCAGTTCTTC,CATSDPGGGDEQFF
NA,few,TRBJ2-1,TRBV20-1,TGCAGTGCTAGAGATCCGTCGAGCTATGAGCAGTTCTTC,CSARDPSSYEQFF
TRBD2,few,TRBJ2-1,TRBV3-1,TGTGCCAGCAGCCCGGGACTAGCGGACGGGAATGAGCAGTTCTTC,CASSPGLADGNEQFF
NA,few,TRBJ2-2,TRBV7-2,TGTGCCAGCAGCAGCCTTACCAGCACCGGGGAGCTGTTTTTT,CASSSLTSTGELFF
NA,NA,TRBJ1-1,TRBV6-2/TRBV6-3,TGTGCCAGCAGTTACTTCTATTCGGGAACTGAAGCTTTCTTT,CASSYFYSGTEAFF
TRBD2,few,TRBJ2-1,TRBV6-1,TGTGCCAGCAGTGAACAGGCTAGCGGGAGAAATGAGCAGTTCTTC,CASSEQASGRNEQFF